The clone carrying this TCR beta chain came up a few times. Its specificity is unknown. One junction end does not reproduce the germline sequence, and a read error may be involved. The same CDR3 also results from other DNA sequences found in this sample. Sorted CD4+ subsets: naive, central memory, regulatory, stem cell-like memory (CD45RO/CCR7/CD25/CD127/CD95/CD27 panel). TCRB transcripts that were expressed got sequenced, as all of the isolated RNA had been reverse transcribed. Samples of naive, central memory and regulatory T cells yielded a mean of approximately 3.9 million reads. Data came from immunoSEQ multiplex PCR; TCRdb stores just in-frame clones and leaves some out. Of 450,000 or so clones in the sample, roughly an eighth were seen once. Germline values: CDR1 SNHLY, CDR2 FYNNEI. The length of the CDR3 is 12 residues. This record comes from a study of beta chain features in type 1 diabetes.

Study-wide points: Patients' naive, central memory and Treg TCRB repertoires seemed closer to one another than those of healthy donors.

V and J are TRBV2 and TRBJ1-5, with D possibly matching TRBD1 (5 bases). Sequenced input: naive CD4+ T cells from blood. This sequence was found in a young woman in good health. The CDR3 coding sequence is TGTGCCAGCAGCGTGACAGATCAGCCCCAGCACTTT. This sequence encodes CASSVTDQPQHF.